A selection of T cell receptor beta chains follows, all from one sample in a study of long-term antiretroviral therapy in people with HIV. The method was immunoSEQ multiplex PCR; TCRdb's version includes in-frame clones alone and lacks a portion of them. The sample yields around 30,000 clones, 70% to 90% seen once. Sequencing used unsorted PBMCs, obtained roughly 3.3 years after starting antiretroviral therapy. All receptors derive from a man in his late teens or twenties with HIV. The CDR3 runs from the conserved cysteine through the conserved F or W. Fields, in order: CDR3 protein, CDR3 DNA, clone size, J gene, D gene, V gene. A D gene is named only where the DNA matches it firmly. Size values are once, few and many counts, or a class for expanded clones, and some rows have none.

CASSLSWTTYEQYF	TGTGCCAGCAGTTTATCGTGGACCACCTACGAGCAGTACTTC	.	TRBJ2-7	.	TRBV27
CASSLGPRSSYEQYF	TGTGCCAGCAGCTTAGGACCGAGGAGCTCCTACGAGCAGTACTTC	few	TRBJ2-7	.	TRBV11-2
CASSFFSGRAYNEQFF	TGTGCCAGCAGCTTCTTTAGCGGGAGGGCCTACAATGAGCAGTTCTTC	once	TRBJ2-1	TRBD2	TRBV7-2
CASTSGPSGKTSEQYF	TGTGCCAGCACCTCGGGACCTAGCGGGAAAACTAGCGAGCAGTACTTC	.	TRBJ2-7	TRBD2	TRBV14
CASRLSGNEKLFF	TGTGCCAGTAGGTTGTCCGGGAATGAAAAACTGTTTTTT	once	TRBJ1-4	.	TRBV19
CASSLRGSGAITGELFF	TGTGCCAGCAGTCTCCGCGGTAGCGGAGCTATCACCGGGGAGCTGTTTTTT	.	TRBJ2-2	.	TRBV28
CASRLTGTSTEAFF	TGTGCCAGCAGACTTACTGGGACTTCCACTGAAGCTTTCTTT	.	TRBJ1-1	.	TRBV6-6
CASSMTTGTYEQYF	TGCGCCAGCAGCATGACGACAGGGACTTACGAGCAGTACTTC	.	TRBJ2-7	.	TRBV5-1
CASSPPRTGTTGELFF	TGTGCCAGCAGCCCCCCTAGGACAGGGACCACCGGGGAGCTGTTTTTT	.	TRBJ2-2	TRBD1	TRBV7-9
CATSREGAPGYGYTF	TGTGCCACCAGCAGAGAGGGAGCACCGGGGTATGGCTACACCTTC	.	TRBJ1-2	.	TRBV15
CASSLNYRDRADIQPQHF	TGTGCCAGCAGCTTGAACTACCGCGACAGGGCTGACATTCAGCCCCAGCATTTT	once	TRBJ1-5	TRBD1	TRBV5-5
CASKLGHESYEQYF	TGTGCCAGCAAATTGGGACATGAGTCCTACGAGCAGTACTTC	.	TRBJ2-7	.	TRBV6-5
CASSFGVHTEAFF	TGTGCCAGCAGTTTTGGCGTACACACTGAAGCTTTCTTT	.	TRBJ1-1	.	TRBV27
CASSLRQGGTEAFF	TGTGCCAGCAGCCTTAGACAGGGTGGCACTGAAGCTTTCTTT	few	TRBJ1-1	TRBD1	TRBV9
CASSLGTGLGPQNTEAFF	TGTGCCAGCAGCTTAGGGACAGGGTTGGGGCCCCAAAACACTGAAGCTTTCTTT	.	TRBJ1-1	TRBD1	TRBV7-6
CASRAGVRGYTF	TGTGCCAGCAGAGCAGGGGTTCGGGGCTACACCTTC	.	TRBJ1-2	.	TRBV6-1
CASSLRTGLSYEQYF	TGTGCCAGCAGCTTACGTACAGGCCTATCCTACGAGCAGTACTTC	.	TRBJ2-7	.	TRBV7-2
CASTPGHPNQPQHF	TGTGCCAGCACCCCGGGGCACCCCAATCAGCCCCAGCATTTT	few	TRBJ1-5	.	TRBV6-1
CASSVRDSQIYEQYF	TGTGCCAGTAGTGTCCGGGACAGCCAGATCTACGAGCAGTACTTC	.	TRBJ2-7	TRBD1	TRBV19
CASSLDLAGDYEQYF	TGTGCCAGCAGCTTGGACCTAGCGGGAGATTACGAGCAGTACTTC	.	TRBJ2-7	TRBD2	TRBV11-2
CASSPTGRYTNEQFF	TGTGCCAGCAGCCCAACAGGCCGCTATACAAATGAGCAGTTCTTC	.	TRBJ2-1	.	TRBV27
CASSFRTGSYEQYF	TGTGCCAGCAGCTTCAGGACAGGCTCCTACGAGCAGTACTTC	.	TRBJ2-7	TRBD1	TRBV7-6
CASRIPGSGNTIYF	TGTGCCAGCAGGATTCCAGGCTCTGGAAACACCATATATTTT	.	TRBJ1-3	.	TRBV6-6
CASSPHRDRDLHEQFF	TGTGCCAGCAGCCCGCACAGGGACAGGGACCTCCATGAGCAGTTCTTC	once	TRBJ2-1	TRBD1	TRBV5-7
CASSQEGANTEAFF	TGTGCCAGCAGCCAGGAGGGAGCGAACACTGAAGCTTTCTTT	.	TRBJ1-1	.	TRBV6-1
CASSAGQGPLYEQYF	TGTGCCAGCAGCGCCGGACAGGGTCCTTTATACGAGCAGTACTTC	.	TRBJ2-7	TRBD1	TRBV11-3
CASSKGGRTPGYNEQFF	TGTGCCAGCAGCAAAGGGGGGAGGACCCCGGGTTACAATGAGCAGTTCTTC	.	TRBJ2-1	.	TRBV21-1
CASSSARGSYEQYF	TGTGCCAGCAGCTCCGCGAGGGGCTCCTACGAGCAGTACTTC	.	TRBJ2-7	.	TRBV5-4
CASYKGWNSEQYF	TGTGCCAGTTACAAAGGGTGGAATTCCGAGCAGTACTTC	few	TRBJ2-7	.	TRBV6-5
CASSPGTGSYEQYF	TGTGCCAGCAGTCCCGGGACAGGGTCCTACGAGCAGTACTTC	.	TRBJ2-7	TRBD1	TRBV28
CASSIAPDRAPYGYTF	TGTGCCAGTAGTATAGCCCCGGACAGGGCACCCTATGGCTACACCTTC	.	TRBJ1-2	TRBD1	TRBV19
CASSVARGQVDEQFF	TGTGCCAGCAGCGTAGCGAGGGGGCAGGTCGATGAGCAGTTCTTC	.	TRBJ2-1	TRBD1	TRBV9
CASSTGPGRGMNTEAFF	TGTGCCAGCAGCACGGGACCTGGTCGGGGGATGAACACTGAAGCTTTCTTT	.	TRBJ1-1	.	TRBV9
CASSVSGPAYGYTF	TGTGCCAGCAGCGTCTCGGGGCCGGCCTATGGCTACACCTTC	.	TRBJ1-2	.	TRBV9
CASSSPFGQGEAFF	TGTGCCAGCAGTTCCCCCTTCGGACAGGGGGAAGCTTTCTTT	.	TRBJ1-1	TRBD1	TRBV28
CASSSRGFREEETQYF	TGTGCCAGCAGTTCCCGAGGGTTCCGAGAAGAGGAGACCCAGTACTTC	.	TRBJ2-5	.	TRBV27
CATPIVRRTGELFF	TGTGCCACTCCGATAGTACGGCGTACCGGGGAGCTGTTTTTT	.	TRBJ2-2	.	TRBV7-9
CASSLKDRGIRLGYTF	TGTGCCAGCAGTTTAAAGGACAGGGGGATTCGGCTAGGCTACACCTTC	.	TRBJ1-2	TRBD1	TRBV6-5
CASSQDRQGAKPQHF	TGTGCCAGCAGCCAAGATCGCCAGGGGGCCAAGCCCCAGCATTTT	few	TRBJ1-5	TRBD1	TRBV4-2
CASHSNNQPQHF	TGTGCCAGTCATTCCAACAATCAGCCCCAGCATTTT	.	TRBJ1-5	.	TRBV19
CASSRRGTAGNTIYF	TGTGCCAGCAGCCGGAGGGGGACGGCGGGAAACACCATATATTTT	.	TRBJ1-3	.	TRBV14
CASSLYHGNTIYF	TGTGCCAGCAGCCTCTACCATGGAAACACCATATATTTT	.	TRBJ1-3	.	TRBV7-3
CASSQIDTTEAFF	TGTGCCAGCAGCCAAATTGATACCACTGAAGCTTTCTTT	once	TRBJ1-1	.	TRBV14
CASSLGQTGETQYF	TGTGCCAGCAGCCTGGGACAGACGGGAGAGACCCAGTACTTC	.	TRBJ2-5	TRBD1	TRBV13
CAGGGNPYEQYF	TGTGCCGGGGGGGGGAACCCCTACGAGCAGTACTTC	.	TRBJ2-7	TRBD2	TRBV7-9
CASSLARAGVNYNEQFF	TGCGCCAGCAGCTTGGCCAGGGCGGGGGTTAATTACAATGAGCAGTTCTTC	.	TRBJ2-1	TRBD2	TRBV5-1
CASSPYPNTEAFF	TGTGCCAGCAGCCCGTACCCTAACACTGAAGCTTTCTTT	.	TRBJ1-1	.	TRBV27
CASSPSSGAETQYF	TGTGCCAGCTCACCGTCCTCGGGAGCAGAGACCCAGTACTTC	.	TRBJ2-5	.	TRBV18
CASSQDWLDTEAFF	TGTGCCAGCAGCCAAGATTGGTTGGACACTGAAGCTTTCTTT	.	TRBJ1-1	.	TRBV14
CASSLGPDPLEQYF	TGCGCCAGCAGCTTGGGACCCGATCCCCTCGAGCAGTACTTC	.	TRBJ2-7	.	TRBV5-1
CASSPGGGGSSYEQYF	TGTGCCAGCAGCCCAGGGGGGGGAGGGAGCTCCTACGAGCAGTACTTC	.	TRBJ2-7	.	TRBV7-9
CASSSVRGRPDTQYF	TGTGCCAGCAGCTCAGTCAGGGGGCGGCCAGATACGCAGTATTTT	.	TRBJ2-3	TRBD1	TRBV11-2
CASSRTQNTEAFF	TGTGCCAGTAGCCGGACACAGAACACTGAAGCTTTCTTT	once	TRBJ1-1	.	TRBV19